Below, 15 T cell receptor beta chains from the same sample are listed, as sequenced in a study of CD8 T cells in ankylosing spondylitis. TCRdb used MiXCR to reprocess the 5' RACE reads, holding one entry per CDR3 protein. The sample includes hundreds of thousands of distinct CDR3 sequences, over 9.5% of them seen just once. The sequenced sample was blood, either unsorted or a sorted T cell fraction (not recorded which). The origin of the receptors is a male donor with ankylosing spondylitis or in good health (not recorded which).

This clonotype occurred many times. The chain joins TRBV6-1 to TRBJ1-2; 7 nucleotides agree with TRBD1. CDR1 and CDR2 (germline): MNHNS, SASEGT. Trimming cost V 6 bases and J 2 bases; bases outside gene matches: 9. The CDR3 is made up of 15 amino acids. The CDR3 DNA is TGTGCCAGCAGGGGAGGGGGCGGGAACAACTATGGCTACACCTTC. Amino acids: CASRGGGGNNYGYTF.

Details on this clonotype: Given a much more abundant clone one base away, this may be a read error. This chain uses TRBV29-1 with TRBJ2-1; the D gene is possibly TRBD1 (5 bases). Germline CDR1 and CDR2: SQVTM and ANQGSEA. The CDR3 spans 12 residues. DNA of the CDR3: TGCAGCGTTGGGTGGGGCTACAATGAGCAGTCCTTC. It specifies CSVGWGYNEQSF.

Many counts were recorded for this clonotype. V gene TRBV5-1 combines with J gene TRBJ2-7; 9 bases agree with TRBD1. Trimming at V came to 4 bases and at J to 3 bases, leaving 5 bases not matched to a gene. The CDR3 is 14 amino acids. The V gene's germline CDR1 is SGHRS and CDR2 YFSETQ. The CDR3 reads CASSTRTGDYEQYF. As DNA, the CDR3 is TGCGCCAGCAGCACCAGGACAGGGGACTACGAGCAGTACTTC.

This clonotype was seen many times. V usage is TRBV5-6 and J usage is TRBJ1-1, with 9 positions matching TRBD1. Germline lookup yields CDR1 SGHDT and CDR2 YYEEEE. V lost 0 bases and J lost 10; bases outside the gene matches: 1. This CDR3 contains 12 residues. The chain's CDR3 is CASSLDRGRAFF. As DNA, the CDR3 is TGTGCCAGCAGCTTGGACAGGGGGCGAGCTTTCTTT.

Many counts were recorded for this clonotype. This chain joins TRBV20-1 and TRBJ2-7; D is perhaps TRBD1 (5 bases). Germline lookup yields CDR1 DFQATT and CDR2 SNEGSKA (reference sequence). This CDR3 region has 13 residues. V was clipped by 5 bases and J by 0 bases, with 11 bases between them. The CDR3 sequence: CSAPPTDSYEQYF. CDR3 coding DNA: TGCAGTGCTCCGCCGACAGACTCCTACGAGCAGTACTTC.

This clonotype was detected only once. Just one base apart from a much larger clone, this may be a read error. The J gene is TRBJ2-6, the V gene TRBV7-3, with D maybe TRBD1 (6 bases). This CDR3 region has 17 residues. CDR1 is SGHTA, CDR2 FQGTGA, per germline. V shed 5 bases and J shed 0 bases, with 14 bases lying between them. The CDR3 here is CASSPNRDTSGANVLTF. Written as DNA, the CDR3 is TGTGCCAGCAGCCCAAATCGGGACACCTCTGGGGCCAACGTCCTGACTTTC.

This clonotype was seen many times. The chain couples TRBV20-1 to TRBJ2-7, with 11 bases lining up with TRBD2. The germline gives CDR1 DFQATT, CDR2 SNEGSKA (reference sequence). After removal of 6 bases from V and 0 bases from J, the junction contained 10 bases not matched to a gene. The CDR3 is made up of 16 amino acids. The CDR3 nucleotides read TGCAGTGCCAGGACTAGCGGGTCTAGGAGCTCCTACGAGCAGTACTTC. This encodes CSARTSGSRSSYEQYF.

This clonotype was counted only a few times. Here the CDR3 reads CSGSAGGTEAFF. Written as DNA, the CDR3 is TGCAGCGGTAGCGCAGGGGGCACTGAAGCTTTCTTT. V is TRBV29-1 and J is TRBJ1-1, with 7 positions matching TRBD1. V lost 7 bases and J lost 4; bases outside the gene matches: 6. The CDR3 length is 12 residues. In germline, CDR1 is SQVTM, CDR2 ANQGSEA.

This clonotype was detected many times. The chain combines TRBV20-1 with TRBJ1-1; a possible D gene is TRBD1 (6 bases). The length of the CDR3 is 14 residues. V lost 2 bases, J lost 3 bases, and 13 bases lay in between. Per the germline V gene, CDR1 is DFQATT and CDR2 is SNEGSKA (reference sequence). CDR3 DNA: TGCAGTGCTAGAATCGGGGGCTCGGACACTGAAGCTTTCTTT. This translates into CSARIGGSDTEAFF.

The genes are TRBV7-2 and TRBJ2-5; D gene unclear. The CDR3 runs 16 residues. Germline V gives CDR1 SGHTA, CDR2 FQGNSA. Trimming took off 2 bases at V and 5 bases at J, with 18 bases between the two ends. CDR3 sequence reads: CASSLLLGSRWETQYF. CDR3 coding DNA: TGTGCCAGCAGCTTACTCTTAGGGTCCCGGTGGGAGACCCAGTACTTC. Supplemented by reference TRBV7-2 and TRBJ2-5, the full variable domain reads GAGVSQSPSNKVTEKGKDVELRCDPISGHTALYWYRQSLGQGLEFLIYFQGNSAPDKSGLPSDRFSAERTGGSVSTLTIQRTQQEDSAVYLCASSLLLGSRWETQYFGPGTRLLVL.

This sequence joins TRBV24-1 and TRBJ2-1, with TRBD1 matching over 7 bases. The germline CDR1 and CDR2 sequences are KGHDR and SFDVKD. J gave up 4 bases and V 7 bases, and 6 bases lay outside the gene matches. This CDR3 contains 14 residues. CDR3 loop: CATSRTGLYNEQFF. In DNA, the CDR3 is TGTGCCACCAGCAGGACAGGCCTATACAATGAGCAGTTCTTC.

This clonotype came up many times. The gene calls are TRBV5-1 and TRBJ2-2; 8 nucleotides agree with TRBD1. J gave up 6 bases and V 4 bases, and 8 bases lay outside the gene matches. Germline V lookup: CDR1 SGHRS, CDR2 YFSETQ. The CDR3 totals 15 residues. CDR3 in DNA: TGCGCCAGCAGCCCACGACAGGGGTCCTCCGGGGAGCTGTTTTTT. Translated, it gives CASSPRQGSSGELFF.

This clonotype came up many times. The chain employs TRBV20-1 and TRBJ1-5, with D possibly being TRBD1 (5 bases). Trimming cost V 2 bases and J 7 bases, with 9 bases left between them. The CDR3 totals 12 residues. CDR1 is DFQATT and CDR2 is SNEGSKA in the germline V gene (reference sequence). DNA of the CDR3: TGCAGTGCTAGATGGGGGGAACAGCCCCAGCATTTT. Translating it yields CSARWGEQPQHF.

This clonotype was seen at least ten times. This chain links TRBV29-1 with TRBJ2-5, with D perhaps matching TRBD2 (6 bases). The CDR3 extends over 14 amino acids. Per germline, CDR1 SQVTM and CDR2 ANQGSEA. V lost 4 bases and J 4 bases, leaving 16 bases between the germline ends. The CDR3 nucleotides are TGCAGCGTTGGAGTGGGACTGGGAAGAGAGACCCAGTACTTC. It encodes CSVGVGLGRETQYF.

Remarks on this clonotype: This clone may be a read error of a much larger clone one base away. The CDR3 region has the DNA TGCGCCAGCAGAAAGGCGGGCAGCGCAGATACGCAGTATTTT. It encodes CASRKAGSADTQYF. The genes are TRBV5-1 and TRBJ2-3, with D possibly being TRBD2 (5 bases). Looked up from germline, CDR1 is SGHRS and CDR2 is YFSETQ. This CDR3 region has 14 residues. The V end was cut by 5 bases, the J end by 4 bases, with 14 bases between.